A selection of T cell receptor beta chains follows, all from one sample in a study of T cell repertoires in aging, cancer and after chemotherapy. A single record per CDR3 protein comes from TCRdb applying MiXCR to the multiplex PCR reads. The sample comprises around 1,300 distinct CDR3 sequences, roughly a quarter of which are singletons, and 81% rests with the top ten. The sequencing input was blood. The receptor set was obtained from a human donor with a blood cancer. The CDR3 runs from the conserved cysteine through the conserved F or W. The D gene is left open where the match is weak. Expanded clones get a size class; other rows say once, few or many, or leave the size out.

CASSLGDSREEPQHF	TGCGCCAGCAGCTTGGGGGACAGCCGGGAGGAGCCCCAGCATTTT	TRBJ1-5	TRBV5-1	few	TRBD1
CASSFSNLGVIGANVLTF	TGTGCCAGCAGTTTTTCGAACCTCGGGGTAATCGGGGCCAACGTCCTGACTTTC	TRBJ2-6	TRBV27	medium-sized	NA
CATSRVGDRVYF	TGTGCCACCAGCAGAGTAGGGGACAGGGTTTACTTC	TRBJ2-7	TRBV15	medium-sized	TRBD1
CASRLTGTGDSEQYF	TGTGCCAGCAGACTCACCGGGACAGGGGATTCCGAGCAGTACTTC	TRBJ2-7	TRBV6-5	NA	TRBD1
CASSLFNEQFF	TGTGCCAGCAGCTTATTCAATGAGCAGTTCTTC	TRBJ2-1	TRBV11-2	NA	NA
CASSLAGAGANVLTF	TGTGCCAGCAGCTTAGCGGGGGCTGGGGCCAACGTCCTGACTTTC	TRBJ2-6	TRBV7-6	large	NA
CASSLSSGQGREVLYGYTF	TGTGCCAGCAGTTTATCGTCCGGACAGGGAAGAGAGGTTCTCTATGGCTACACCTTC	TRBJ1-2	TRBV27	few	TRBD1
CACRFQGADEQIF	TGTGCCTGCAGATTTCAGGGGGCTGATGAGCAGATCTTC	TRBJ2-1	TRBV27	NA	TRBD1
CASINSPSYNEQFF	TGTGCCAGCATCAACTCACCCTCCTACAATGAGCAGTTCTTC	TRBJ2-1	TRBV6-1	medium-sized	NA
CASSAQRGINYGYTF	TGTGCCAGCAGCGCCCAACGAGGGATCAACTATGGCTACACCTTC	TRBJ1-2	TRBV5-4	medium-sized	NA
CASSRQSTNEKLFF	TGCGCCAGCAGTAGACAGTCAACTAATGAAAAACTGTTTTTT	TRBJ1-4	TRBV10-2	few	NA
CSAPPSGQGGNEQYF	TGCAGTGCTCCCCCTTCCGGACAGGGAGGAAACGAGCAGTACTTC	TRBJ2-7	TRBV20-1	few	TRBD1
CASSQDLGTGSNEQFF	TGTGCCAGCAGCCAAGATTTGGGGACAGGTTCGAATGAGCAGTTCTTC	TRBJ2-1	TRBV5-6	NA	TRBD1
CASSLANRVAGELFF	TGTGCCAGCAGCTTAGCCAACAGGGTAGCCGGGGAGCTGTTTTTT	TRBJ2-2	TRBV7-2	medium-sized	NA
CASSFGGWGGRYNEQFF	TGTGCCAGCAGCTTTGGAGGGTGGGGGGGCCGCTACAATGAGCAGTTCTTC	TRBJ2-1	TRBV5-6	medium-sized	NA
CASSQALAGETQYF	TGCGCCAGCAGCCAAGCTCTAGCGGGGGAGACCCAGTACTTC	TRBJ2-5	TRBV4-1	NA	TRBD2
CASSLPLPQGEQYF	TGTGCCAGCAGTTTACCCCTCCCACAGGGGGAGCAGTACTTC	TRBJ2-7	TRBV28	NA	TRBD1
CASSEFSSGGKWDTQYF	TGTGCCAGCAGTGAATTTTCTAGCGGGGGGAAGTGGGATACGCAGTATTTT	TRBJ2-3	TRBV6-1	medium-sized	TRBD2
CASSGTGYYNEQFF	TGTGCCAGCTCCGGGACAGGGTACTACAATGAGCAGTTCTTC	TRBJ2-1	TRBV18	hyperexpanded	TRBD1
CVSSPGQGAKPQHF	TGTGTCAGCTCACCCGGACAGGGCGCGAAGCCCCAGCATTTT	TRBJ1-5	TRBV18	NA	TRBD1
CASSTYDRGSSSSYNSPLHF	TGTGCCAGCAGCACCTACGACAGGGGGTCCTCGTCCTCCTATAATTCACCCCTCCACTTT	TRBJ1-6	TRBV5-6	medium-sized	TRBD1
CASSPPFYRDRGMKTQYF	TGTGCCAGCTCACCACCGTTTTATCGAGACAGGGGAATGAAGACCCAGTACTTC	TRBJ2-5	TRBV18	few	TRBD1
CASSENLAGGPGEQFF	TGTGCCAGCAGTGAGAATTTAGCGGGGGGGCCCGGTGAGCAGTTCTTC	TRBJ2-1	TRBV6-1	medium-sized	TRBD2
CAISVAGTNNEQFF	TGTGCCATCAGTGTTGCCGGGACAAACAATGAGCAGTTCTTC	TRBJ2-1	TRBV10-3	medium-sized	NA
CSGSEGTNSYEQYF	TGCAGTGGTAGTGAGGGCACGAACTCCTACGAGCAGTACTTC	TRBJ2-7	TRBV20-1	few	NA
CASSEGTGNTIYF	TGCGCCAGCAGTGAGGGGACAGGAAACACCATATATTTT	TRBJ1-3	TRBV10-2	NA	NA
CASSLLQGSNQPQHF	TGTGCCAGCAGCTTACTACAGGGTAGTAATCAGCCCCAGCATTTT	TRBJ1-5	TRBV7-6	few	NA
CASSSSGEWTGELFF	TGTGCCAGCAGTTCCTCCGGGGAGTGGACCGGGGAGCTGTTTTTT	TRBJ2-2	TRBV2	hyperexpanded	NA
CASSLGGHRGNQPQHF	TGCGCCAGCAGCTTGGGGGGACACCGTGGGAATCAGCCCCAGCATTTT	TRBJ1-5	TRBV5-1	NA	NA
CASSRQLGAFF	TGTGCCAGCAGCCGGCAGTTGGGGGCTTTCTTT	TRBJ1-1	TRBV13	few	NA
CASSDGGAGVDTQYF	TGTGCCAGCAGTGACGGGGGGGCTGGGGTCGATACGCAGTATTTT	TRBJ2-3	TRBV6-5	medium-sized	TRBD2
CASSTPGGPSYGYTF	TGTGCCAGCAGTACCCCGGGCGGGCCCAGCTATGGCTACACCTTC	TRBJ1-2	TRBV6-5	medium-sized	NA
CASSLEAGDQPQHF	TGCGCCAGCAGCTTGGAGGCAGGGGATCAGCCCCAGCATTTT	TRBJ1-5	TRBV5-1	few	NA
CASSYRSRFGDYGYTF	TGTGCCAGCAGTTACCGATCCCGATTCGGTGACTATGGCTACACCTTC	TRBJ1-2	TRBV6-5	medium-sized	NA
CASSLKGDTIYF	TGTGCCAGCAGCTTGAAGGGAGACACCATATATTTT	TRBJ1-3	TRBV5-4	medium-sized	NA
CASTGNTEAFF	TGTGCCAGTACGGGAAACACTGAAGCTTTCTTT	TRBJ1-1	TRBV19	medium-sized	NA
CASSLLELPDSMNTEAFF	TGTGCCAGCAGCTTACTTGAACTACCGGACAGCATGAACACTGAAGCTTTCTTT	TRBJ1-1	TRBV7-9	few	NA
CASSKDRAGSGSPLHF	TGTGCCAGCAGCAAGGACAGGGCGGGGTCCGGGTCACCCCTCCACTTT	TRBJ1-6	TRBV5-4	medium-sized	TRBD1
CASSDRYSGGNTGELFF	TGTGCCAGCAGTGACCGGTATAGCGGGGGGAACACCGGGGAGCTGTTTTTT	TRBJ2-2	TRBV6-4	NA	TRBD2
CASSKKRHRVGPYEQYF	TGTGCCAGCAGCAAAAAGCGGCACAGGGTAGGTCCCTACGAGCAGTACTTC	TRBJ2-7	TRBV21-1	NA	NA
CASSAFSYNEQFF	TGTGCCAGCAGTGCGTTCTCCTACAATGAGCAGTTCTTC	TRBJ2-1	TRBV7-2	once	NA
CASGPRQVSFYTIYF	TGTGCCAGCGGGCCGAGACAGGTCTCTTTTTACACCATATATTTT	TRBJ1-3	TRBV6-4	NA	NA
CASSDPRVEPQHF	TGTGCCAGCAGTGACCCCAGGGTTGAACCCCAGCATTTT	TRBJ1-5	TRBV6-4	medium-sized	NA
CASSKSGEIDTQYF	TGTGCCAGCAGTAAAAGCGGGGAAATAGATACGCAGTATTTT	TRBJ2-3	TRBV6-1	medium-sized	TRBD2
CASRSLIPYEQYF	TGTGCCAGCAGATCTCTTATTCCCTACGAGCAGTACTTC	TRBJ2-7	TRBV27	NA	NA
CATSDGGWGNTIYF	TGTGCCACCAGTGATGGTGGTTGGGGAAACACCATATATTTT	TRBJ1-3	TRBV24-1	few	NA
CASSLARGSGSQETQYF	TGTGCCAGCAGCTTAGCCAGGGGCTCAGGGAGTCAAGAGACCCAGTACTTC	TRBJ2-5	TRBV7-2	NA	NA
CASSLAGQGPNSYNSPLHF	TGTGCCAGCAGCCTAGCGGGACAGGGGCCTAACTCCTATAATTCACCCCTCCACTTT	TRBJ1-6	TRBV5-5	NA	TRBD1
CASSYPGGDTGELFF	TGCGCCAGCAGCTACCCGGGGGGCGACACCGGGGAGCTGTTTTTT	TRBJ2-2	TRBV5-1	few	NA
CASSPGLAGDIEQFF	TGTGCCAGCAGTCCTGGACTAGCGGGGGATATTGAGCAGTTCTTC	TRBJ2-1	TRBV6-1	medium-sized	TRBD2
CASSPGAGPVGMNTEAFF	TGCGCCAGCAGCCCTGGGGCAGGCCCTGTAGGGATGAACACTGAAGCTTTCTTT	TRBJ1-1	TRBV5-1	NA	NA
CSARERPGNSPLHF	TGCAGTGCTAGAGAGAGGCCAGGGAATTCACCCCTCCACTTT	TRBJ1-6	TRBV20-1	NA	NA
CASSHGTAQPQHF	TGTGCCAGCAGTCATGGGACGGCTCAGCCCCAGCATTTT	TRBJ1-5	TRBV27	few	NA
CASSEQAMNTEAFF	TGTGCCAGCAGTGAACAGGCCATGAACACTGAAGCTTTCTTT	TRBJ1-1	TRBV6-4	few	NA
CASSLGAGWNEQFF	TGTGCCAGCAGTTTAGGGGCAGGGTGGAATGAGCAGTTCTTC	TRBJ2-1	TRBV12-3/TRBV12-4	medium-sized	NA
CASSLGTGGLNEKLFF	TGTGCCAGCAGCCTAGGGACAGGGGGCCTCAATGAAAAACTGTTTTTT	TRBJ1-4	TRBV6-5	medium-sized	TRBD1